This entry lists 19 T cell receptor beta chains sequenced from one sample in a study of technical replicates of blood from a handful of donors. Clones were sequenced by immunoSEQ multiplex PCR, and TCRdb holds only the in-frame ones, with some missing. The sample has about 76,000 clones, 91% seen once; the top ten hold about 0.25%. Sequencing used T cells isolated from PBMCs. These receptors were obtained from a human donor in good health.

The chain is built from TRBV11-3 and TRBJ2-7; 8 nucleotides line up with TRBD1. V trimming: 5 bases; J trimming: 3 bases; junction bases outside the gene matches: 6. CDR1 is SGHNT, CDR2 YENEEA, per germline. This CDR3 region has 14 residues. DNA of the CDR3: TGTGCCAGCAGCCGCGGGACAGGCGACTACGAGCAGTACTTC. Its translation: CASSRGTGDYEQYF.

This sequence joins TRBV10-3 and TRBJ1-1, with 8 bases that match TRBD1. CDR3 length equals 15 residues. Germline CDR1 reads ENHRY; CDR2 reads SYGVKD. V shed 2 bases, J shed 4 bases, and the junction held 6 bases outside the gene matches. The CDR3 sequence: CAISESDRGGTEAFF. The CDR3 DNA is TGTGCCATCAGTGAGAGTGACAGGGGTGGCACTGAAGCTTTCTTT.

The rearrangement joins TRBV11-3 to TRBJ2-1, with 10 bases matching TRBD1. Trimming removed 7 bases from V and 5 bases from J; junction bases left unmatched: 8. The CDR3 loop spans 15 amino acids. CDR1 and CDR2 (germline): SGHNT, YENEEA. CDR3 bases: TGTGCCAGCAATCACCGGGACAGGGGTCACAATGAGCAGTTCTTC. Its protein is CASNHRDRGHNEQFF.

V is TRBV28 and J is TRBJ2-7; 13 nucleotides agree with TRBD2. The CDR3 is 16 residues long. With V trimmed by 5 bases and J by 5 bases, 9 bases remained unmatched. The V gene's germline CDR1 is MDHEN and CDR2 SYDVKM. The CDR3 DNA is TGTGCCAGCAGTCCTGGACTAGCGGGAGTTTTCCACGAGCAGTACTTC. The encoded protein is CASSPGLAGVFHEQYF.

This chain uses TRBV30 with TRBJ2-7, with D hard to call. Per germline, CDR1 GTSNPN and CDR2 SVGIG (reference sequence). V was cut by 2 bases and J by 2 bases, with 7 bases left in between. This CDR3 comprises 12 residues. Here the CDR3 reads CAWSSRAYEQYF. CDR3 DNA: TGTGCCTGGAGTTCTCGGGCCTACGAGCAGTACTTC.

V gene TRBV5-6 combines with J gene TRBJ2-1, with 12 nucleotides matching TRBD2. J lost 0 bases, V lost 4 bases, and 11 bases had no gene match. The CDR3 runs to 19 residues. The germline gives CDR1 SGHDT, CDR2 YYEEEE. CDR3 DNA: TGTGCCAGCAGCACCTCTGGTCTAGCGGGAGGGGGCTCCTACAATGAGCAGTTCTTC. The encoded protein is CASSTSGLAGGGSYNEQFF.

The rearrangement uses TRBV7-3 and TRBJ2-5; D perhaps matches TRBD2 (6 bases). V was trimmed by 5 bases and J by 2 bases, leaving 9 bases between them. CDR3 size: 13 residues. Germline CDR1 reads SGHTA; CDR2 reads FQGTGA. For the CDR3, the DNA is TGTGCCAGCAGCCGCGGGATTCAAGAGACCCAGTACTTC. Residues: CASSRGIQETQYF.

CDR3: CASTPGQHPWGEQYF. The CDR3, as DNA: TGTGCCAGCACTCCTGGACAACACCCGTGGGGCGAGCAGTACTTC. V gene TRBV28 combines with J gene TRBJ2-7; perhaps TRBD1 as D (5 bases). Germline V CDR1 and CDR2: MDHEN, SYDVKM. The CDR3 extends over 15 amino acids. V was clipped by 7 bases and J by 6 bases, with 22 bases between them. The variable domain in full, with the rest retrieved from reference TRBV28 and TRBJ2-7, is DVKVTQSSRYLVKRTGEKVFLECVQDMDHENMFWYRQDPGLGLRLIYFSYDVKMKEKGDIPEGYSVSREKKERFSLILESASTNQTSMYLCASTPGQHPWGEQYFGPGTRLTVT.

This clone was counted once. The chain carries TRBV7-9 and TRBJ1-4, with D possibly being TRBD1 (6 bases). Germline V gene data show CDR1 as SEHNR and CDR2 as FQNEAQ (reference sequence). The CDR3 has 16 amino acids. V was pared by 5 bases and J by 7 bases, with 20 bases between. The CDR3 DNA follows: TGTGCCAGCAGCCATAATTTGGACAGCGGGGCTGAAAAACTGTTTTTT. Its protein is CASSHNLDSGAEKLFF.

This clone was counted a single time. The chain is built from TRBV14 and TRBJ1-6, with D hard to call. Trimming removed 3 bases at V and 7 bases at J, with 7 bases between. CDR3 length: 13 amino acids. In germline, CDR1 is SGHDN, CDR2 FVKESK. The CDR3 sequence: CASSQTWNSPLHF. The CDR3 nucleotides are TGTGCCAGCAGCCAGACTTGGAATTCACCCCTCCACTTT.

This clone came up once. This chain links TRBV2 with TRBJ1-2, with D perhaps TRBD1 (5 bases). Germline V gene lookup returns CDR1 SNHLY and CDR2 FYNNEI. The CDR3 has 12 residues. Deletions cut 4 bases from V and 6 bases from J, with 9 bases between. Here the CDR3 DNA reads TGTGCCAGCAGTGCTCAGACAGATGGCTACACCTTC. As protein: CASSAQTDGYTF.

This clone was detected only once. The chain carries TRBV27 and TRBJ2-1, with 8 bases fitting TRBD2. The CDR3 length is 15 residues. With V trimmed by 6 bases and J by 5 bases, 9 bases remained unmatched. Per the germline V gene, CDR1 is MNHEY and CDR2 is SMNVEV (reference sequence). The CDR3 here is CASSPTSGTHNEQFF. The CDR3 coding sequence is TGTGCCAGCAGCCCCACTAGCGGAACCCACAATGAGCAGTTCTTC.

The chain joins TRBV6-1 to TRBJ1-4; 8 bases are a match to TRBD1. CDR1 is MNHNS and CDR2 is SASEGT in the germline V gene. The CDR3 consists of 14 residues. V was pared by 10 bases and J by 5 bases, with 9 bases of the junction left unmatched. CDR3 protein: CAILDRGFNEKLFF. Here the CDR3 DNA reads TGTGCCATACTTGACAGGGGATTCAATGAAAAACTGTTTTTT.

V is TRBV10-2 and J is TRBJ2-2; 11 nucleotides align to TRBD1. CDR3 length equals 18 residues. J gave up 2 bases and V 3 bases, and 8 bases lay outside the gene matches. Germline CDR1 is WSHSY and CDR2 is SAAADI. The CDR3 protein is CASSDPDRGRINTGELFF. In DNA form, the CDR3 reads TGCGCCAGCAGTGATCCGGACAGGGGGCGGATAAACACCGGGGAGCTGTTTTTT.

The chain joins TRBV10-1 to TRBJ1-6, with D possibly being TRBD1 (6 bases). Germline V gene lookup returns CDR1 WNHNN and CDR2 SYGVQD (reference sequence). This CDR3 is 15 amino acids long. V was clipped by 0 bases and J by 8 bases, with 11 bases between them. Written as DNA, the CDR3 is TGCGCCAGCAGTGAGTCGATAGGGGGAGATTCACCCCTCCACTTT. Translating gives CASSESIGGDSPLHF.

The chain couples TRBV28 to TRBJ1-5, with 7 bases lining up with TRBD1. The CDR3 covers 14 residues. V trimming: 4 bases; J trimming: 9 bases; junction bases outside the gene matches: 9. Germline V gives CDR1 MDHEN, CDR2 SYDVKM. In DNA, the CDR3 is TGTGCCAGCAGTTGGGACAGTACGATTGTGCCCCAGCATTTT. Its protein is CASSWDSTIVPQHF.

The chain carries TRBV7-9 and TRBJ2-1; TRBD2 agrees at 9 bases. J gave up 2 bases and V 1 base, and 3 bases lay outside the gene matches. The CDR3 contains 16 residues. The germline gives CDR1 SEHNR, CDR2 FQNEAQ (reference sequence). Written as DNA, the CDR3 is TGTGCCAGCAGCTTAGGGGGCGGGGGGGCCTACAATGAGCAGTTCTTC. It is translated as CASSLGGGGAYNEQFF.

The chain couples TRBV9 to TRBJ1-2, with D possibly TRBD1 on 5 matching bases. The germline V and J ends were trimmed by 3 bases and 2 bases, with 8 bases remaining between them. The CDR3 is 13 amino acids. Germline values: CDR1 SGDLS, CDR2 YYNGEE. The CDR3, as DNA: TGTGCCAGCAGCGCCCGGGGGAACTATGGCTACACCTTC. Its protein product is CASSARGNYGYTF.

This chain joins TRBV6-5 and TRBJ2-5; D might be TRBD1 (5 bases). CDR3 length equals 12 residues. Per germline, CDR1 MNHEY and CDR2 SVGAGI. Trimming stripped 6 bases from V and 5 bases from J, with 10 bases between. The CDR3 sequence: CASSSQGETQYF. CDR3 sequence (DNA): TGTGCCAGCAGCTCCCAGGGTGAGACCCAGTACTTC.